The clone carrying this T cell receptor (beta chain) has only a few counts. Its cognate antigen is unknown. TCRdb analysed the 5' RACE reads with MiXCR anew, one entry per CDR3 protein. The sample carries roughly 1,500,000 distinct CDR3 sequences, 25% to 35% recorded once. The CDR3 extends over 16 amino acids. The J segment lost 9 bases and the V segment lost 1 base, leaving 12 bases of the junction unmatched. Germline loops: CDR1 SGHVS, CDR2 FQNEAQ. Among all donors, each was a healthy Caucasian. This sample is drawn from a study of identical twins. The study's findings and limits: Out-of-frame alpha sequences common to twins were enriched for low generation probability. Clonotypes of the beta chain that were abundant in cord blood carried fewer insertions (memory repertoires showed none). Invariant T cells like MAIT and iNKT could partly confound the zero-insertion analyses.

The sequence was collected from a newborn girl in good health. The rearrangement links TRBV7-8 to TRBJ2-1; 7 nucleotides agree with TRBD2. Sequencing input: cord blood. The CDR3 protein is CASSLGNWGRASEQFF. In DNA form, the CDR3 reads TGTGCCAGCAGCTTAGGGAATTGGGGGAGGGCCTCTGAGCAGTTCTTC.